A single sample gave rise to the 4 T cell receptor beta chains below, sequenced in a study of blood T cell repertoires in COVID-19. Method: immunoSEQ multiplex PCR; TCRdb's copy keeps in-frame clones and lacks some. The sample consists of some 140,000 clones, roughly 88% of them appearing once. The sequenced sample was peripheral blood. Receptors were obtained from a man in his 60s with COVID-19, enrolled during active disease.

J is TRBJ1-2 and V is TRBV30; maybe TRBD1 (6 bases). The CDR3 is made up of 11 amino acids. The V gene lost 3 bases and the J gene lost 13 bases, with 15 bases spanning the gap. Looked up from germline, CDR1 is GTSNPN and CDR2 is SVGIG (reference sequence). The CDR3, as DNA: TGTGCCTGGAGACTGCAGGGGCGTAGCACCTTC. Its protein is CAWRLQGRSTF.

The gene calls are TRBV9 and TRBJ1-2, with TRBD1 matching 7 bases. The CDR3 is 14 residues long. The V and J ends lost 0 bases and 9 bases, in that order; junction bases with no gene match: 8. The germline gives CDR1 SGDLS, CDR2 YYNGEE. The CDR3 sequence is CASSVGQGPLSYTF. CDR3 nucleotides: TGTGCCAGCAGCGTAGGACAGGGACCTCTGAGCTACACCTTC.

The chain couples TRBV5-4 to TRBJ2-5, with 8 positions matching TRBD1. Germline CDR1 is SGHNT and CDR2 is YYREEE (reference sequence). Unmatched junction bases numbered 7, after V lost 4 bases and J lost 5 bases. This CDR3 contains 14 residues. CDR3 amino acids: CASSEQGAGETQYF. The CDR3 DNA reads as TGTGCCAGCAGCGAGCAGGGGGCCGGGGAGACCCAGTACTTC. Full variable domain (outside the CDR3, taken from reference TRBV5-4 and TRBJ2-5): ETGVTQSPTHLIKTRGQQVTLRCSSQSGHNTVSWYQQALGQGPQFIFQYYREEENGRGNFPPRFSGLQFPNYSSELNVNALELDDSALYLCASSEQGAGETQYFGPGTRLLVL.

This chain joins TRBV18 and TRBJ1-2; 7 positions agree with TRBD1. V lost 0 bases, J lost 8 bases, and 3 bases stayed unmatched. Germline CDR1 is KGHSH and CDR2 is LQKENI. The CDR3 length is 13 residues. As DNA, the CDR3 is TGTGCCAGCTCACCACCCTCGGACAGGGGCTACACCTTC. Its protein is CASSPPSDRGYTF.